The 2 T cell receptor beta chains given below trace back to one sample, sequenced in a study of blood T cell repertoires in COVID-19. Sequencing was performed with immunoSEQ multiplex PCR; in TCRdb, only in-frame clones are kept and a portion is missing. The sample has 200,000 to 250,000 clones, around 86% seen once. The sequencing sample was made of peripheral blood. The source is an elderly man with acute or convalescent COVID-19.

The V and J genes are TRBV5-1 and TRBJ1-4, with D tentatively TRBD1 (5 bases). Trimming took off 0 bases at V and 0 bases at J, with 9 bases between the two ends. The germline V gene has CDR1 SGHRS and CDR2 YFSETQ. CDR3 length: 16 amino acids. CDR3 sequence reads: CASSLGQGSTNEKLFF. The DNA of the CDR3 is TGCGCCAGCAGCTTGGGTCAGGGCTCAACTAATGAAAAACTGTTTTTT.

In its sample, this clone was seen a few times. The V and J genes are TRBV30 and TRBJ1-3, with a tentative D call TRBD1 (6 bases). Trimming took off 0 bases at V and 0 bases at J, with 15 bases between the two ends. Germline CDR1 GTSNPN, CDR2 SVGIG (reference sequence). The CDR3 is 17 residues long. The CDR3: CAWSVRGRTVSGNTIYF. The CDR3 bases are TGTGCCTGGAGTGTCAGGGGTCGGACAGTCTCTGGAAACACCATATATTTT.